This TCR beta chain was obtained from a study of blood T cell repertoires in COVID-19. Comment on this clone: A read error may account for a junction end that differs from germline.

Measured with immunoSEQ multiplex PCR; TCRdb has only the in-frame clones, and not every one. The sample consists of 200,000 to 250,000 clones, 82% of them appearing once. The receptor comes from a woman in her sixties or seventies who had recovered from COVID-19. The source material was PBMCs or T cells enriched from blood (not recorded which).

The DNA of the CDR3 is TGTGCCGGCAGGGAGCTACAAGAGACCCAGTACTTC. It specifies CAGRELQETQYF. The rearrangement uses TRBV2 and TRBJ2-5; TRBD1 or TRBD2 may be the D gene (5 bases each). Germline V gives CDR1 SNHLY, CDR2 FYNNEI. The CDR3 is made up of 12 amino acids.